The T cell receptor beta chain described here comes from a study of CD8 T cells in ankylosing spondylitis. The CDR3 is 14 amino acids. Germline-derived CDR1 and CDR2 are SGHAT and FQNNGV. Deletions cut 3 bases from V and 7 bases from J, with 12 bases between. TCRdb reprocessed the 5' RACE reads via MiXCR and lists one record per CDR3 protein. The sample yields under 250,000 distinct CDR3 sequences, about 10% seen once. This clonotype was counted a few times. This TCR was sampled from a male donor with ankylosing spondylitis or in good health (not recorded which). What was sequenced was blood, either unsorted or a sorted T cell fraction (not recorded which). This rearrangement joins TRBV11-2 to TRBJ1-4, with D possibly being TRBD1 (5 bases). CDR3 sequence reads: CASSFEGLGEKLFF. CDR3 sequence (DNA): TGTGCCAGCAGCTTTGAGGGGTTGGGTGAAAAACTGTTTTTT.